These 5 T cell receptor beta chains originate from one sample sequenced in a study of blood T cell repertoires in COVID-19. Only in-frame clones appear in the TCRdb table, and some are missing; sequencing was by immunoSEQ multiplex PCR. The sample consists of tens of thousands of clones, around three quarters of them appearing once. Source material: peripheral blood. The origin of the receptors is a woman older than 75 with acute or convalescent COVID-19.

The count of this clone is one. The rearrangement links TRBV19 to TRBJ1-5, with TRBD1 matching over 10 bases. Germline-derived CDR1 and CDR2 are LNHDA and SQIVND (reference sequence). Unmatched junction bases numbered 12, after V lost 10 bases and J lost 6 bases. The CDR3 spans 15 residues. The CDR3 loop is CATNRGGQGRQPQHF. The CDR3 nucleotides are TGTGCCACCAATAGGGGGGGACAGGGGCGTCAGCCCCAGCATTTT.

The CDR3 protein is CASSQGIRGQETQYF. CDR3 nucleotide sequence: TGTGCCAGCAGCCAAGGGATCAGGGGCCAAGAGACCCAGTACTTC. J is TRBJ2-5 and V is TRBV14, with D possibly TRBD1 on 6 matching bases. The V end was cut by 1 base, the J end by 1 base, with 10 bases between. The CDR3 has 15 amino acids. The germline V gene encodes CDR1 SGHDN and CDR2 FVKESK.

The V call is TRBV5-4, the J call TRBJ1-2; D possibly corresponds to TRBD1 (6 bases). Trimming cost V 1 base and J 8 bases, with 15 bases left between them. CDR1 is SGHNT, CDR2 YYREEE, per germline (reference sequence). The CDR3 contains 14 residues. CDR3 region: CASSLWGGSGGYTF. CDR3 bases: TGTGCCAGCAGCTTGTGGGGGGGCTCGGGAGGCTACACCTTC.

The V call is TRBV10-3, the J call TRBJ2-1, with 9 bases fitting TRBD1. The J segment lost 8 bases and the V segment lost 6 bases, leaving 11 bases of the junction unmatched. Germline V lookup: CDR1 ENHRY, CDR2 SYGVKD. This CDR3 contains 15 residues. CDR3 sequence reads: CAIRPSSGQGHEQFF. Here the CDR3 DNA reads TGTGCCATCAGACCGTCGAGTGGACAGGGGCATGAGCAGTTCTTC.

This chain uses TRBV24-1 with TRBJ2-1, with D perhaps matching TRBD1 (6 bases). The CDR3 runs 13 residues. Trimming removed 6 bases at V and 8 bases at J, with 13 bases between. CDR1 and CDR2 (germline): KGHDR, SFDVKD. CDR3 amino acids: CATSPTQGYEQFF. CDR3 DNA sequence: TGTGCCACCAGTCCAACACAGGGCTATGAGCAGTTCTTC.